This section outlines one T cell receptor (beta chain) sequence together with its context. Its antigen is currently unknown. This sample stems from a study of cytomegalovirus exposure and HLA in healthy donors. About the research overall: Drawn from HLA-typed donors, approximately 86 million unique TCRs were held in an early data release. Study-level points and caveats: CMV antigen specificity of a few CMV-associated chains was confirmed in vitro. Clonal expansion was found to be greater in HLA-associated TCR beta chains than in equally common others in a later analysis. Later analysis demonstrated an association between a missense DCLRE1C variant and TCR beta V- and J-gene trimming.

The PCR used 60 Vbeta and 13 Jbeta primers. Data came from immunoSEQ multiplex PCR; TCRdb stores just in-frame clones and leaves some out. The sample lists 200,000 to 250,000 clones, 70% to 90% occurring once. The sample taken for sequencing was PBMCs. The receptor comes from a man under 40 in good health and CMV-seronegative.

The CDR3 DNA reads TGTGCCAGCACCGGACAGGGAGGGATCCAAGAGACCCAGTACTTC. This sequence encodes CASTGQGGIQETQYF. The V and J genes are TRBV2 and TRBJ2-5; weak D call: TRBD1 (8 bases). Germline V gene lookup returns CDR1 SNHLY and CDR2 FYNNEI. V was clipped by 7 bases and J by 1 base, with 16 bases between them. This CDR3 comprises 15 residues. The whole variable domain, filled in from reference TRBV2 and TRBJ2-5, reads EPEVTQTPSHQVTQMGQEVILRCVPISNHLYFYWYRQILGQKVEFLVSFYNNEISEKSEIFDDQFSVERPDGSNFTLKIRSTKLEDSAMYFCASTGQGGIQETQYFGPGTRLLVL.